This T cell receptor (beta chain) was sequenced for a study of patients and donors after allogeneic stem cell transplantation. TCRdb recomputed calls from the RT-PCR reads with MiXCR, one row per CDR3 protein. Among about 160,000 distinct CDR3 sequences listed, about 32% were seen once. The CDR3 loop spans 19 amino acids. Per the germline V gene, CDR1 is SGHTA and CDR2 is FQGNSA. Trimming removed 3 bases from V and 0 bases from J; junction bases left unmatched: 11. The receptor was isolated from a human donor who was either an allogeneic HSCT recipient or a stem cell or donor lymphocyte infusion donor (not recorded which). It is not recorded whose cells these are; they may come from a transplant donor. The chain carries TRBV7-2 and TRBJ2-3; 11 nucleotides agree with TRBD2. The sequenced material came from blood, either unsorted or a sorted T cell fraction (not recorded which). CDR3: CASSFKPRGLAVSTDTQYF. Here the CDR3 DNA reads TGTGCCAGCAGCTTCAAGCCCCGGGGACTAGCGGTCAGCACAGATACGCAGTATTTT.